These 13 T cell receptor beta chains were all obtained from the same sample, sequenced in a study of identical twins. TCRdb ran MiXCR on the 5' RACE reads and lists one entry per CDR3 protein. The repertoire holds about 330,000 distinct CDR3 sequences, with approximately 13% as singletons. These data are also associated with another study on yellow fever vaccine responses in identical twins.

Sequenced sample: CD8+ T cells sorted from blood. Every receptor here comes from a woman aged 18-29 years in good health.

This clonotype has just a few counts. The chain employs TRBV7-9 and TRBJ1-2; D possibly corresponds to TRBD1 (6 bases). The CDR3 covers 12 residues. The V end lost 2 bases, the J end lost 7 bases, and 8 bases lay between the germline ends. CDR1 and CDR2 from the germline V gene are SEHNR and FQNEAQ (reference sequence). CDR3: CASSLNRVGYTF. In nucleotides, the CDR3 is TGTGCCAGCAGCTTAAACAGGGTTGGCTACACCTTC.

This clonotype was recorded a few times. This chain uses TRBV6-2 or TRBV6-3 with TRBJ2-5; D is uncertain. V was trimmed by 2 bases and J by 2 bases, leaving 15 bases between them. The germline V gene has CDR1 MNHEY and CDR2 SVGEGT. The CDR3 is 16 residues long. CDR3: CASSYEWAALQETQYF. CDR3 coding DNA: TGTGCCAGCAGTTACGAGTGGGCAGCTTTACAAGAGACCCAGTACTTC.

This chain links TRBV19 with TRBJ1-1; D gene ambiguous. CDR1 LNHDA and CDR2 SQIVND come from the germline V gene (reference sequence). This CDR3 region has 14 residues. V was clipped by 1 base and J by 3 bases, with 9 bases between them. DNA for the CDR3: TGTGCCAGTAGTATAGTCGGTTTGTACACTGAAGCTTTCTTT. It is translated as CASSIVGLYTEAFF.

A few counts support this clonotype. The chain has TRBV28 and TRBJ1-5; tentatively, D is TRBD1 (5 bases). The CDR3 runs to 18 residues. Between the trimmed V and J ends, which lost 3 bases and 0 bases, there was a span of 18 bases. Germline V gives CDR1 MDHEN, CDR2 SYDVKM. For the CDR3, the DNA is TGTGCCAGCAGTTTGGACGGGGGATCCCCATATAGCAATCAGCCCCAGCATTTT. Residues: CASSLDGGSPYSNQPQHF.

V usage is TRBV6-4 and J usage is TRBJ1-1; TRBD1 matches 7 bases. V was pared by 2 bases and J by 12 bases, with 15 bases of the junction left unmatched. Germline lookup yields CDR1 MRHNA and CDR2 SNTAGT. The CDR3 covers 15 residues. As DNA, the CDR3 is TGTGCCAGCAGTGACGGGATCGGACAGGCTCCTGAGACTTTCTTT. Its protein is CASSDGIGQAPETFF.

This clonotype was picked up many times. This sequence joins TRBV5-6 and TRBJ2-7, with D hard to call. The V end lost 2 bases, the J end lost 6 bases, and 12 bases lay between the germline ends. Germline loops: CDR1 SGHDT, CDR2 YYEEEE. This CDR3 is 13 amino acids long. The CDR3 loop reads CASSFPSTGEQYV. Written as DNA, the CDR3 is TGTGCCAGCAGCTTTCCATCAACGGGCGAGCAGTACGTC.

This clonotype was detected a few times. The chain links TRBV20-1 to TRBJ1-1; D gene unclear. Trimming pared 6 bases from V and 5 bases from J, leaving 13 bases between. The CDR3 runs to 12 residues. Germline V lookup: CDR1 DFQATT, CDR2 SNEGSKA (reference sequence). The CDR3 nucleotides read TGCAGTGCCGAAATGCGGACGACTGAAGCTTTCTTT. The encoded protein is CSAEMRTTEAFF.

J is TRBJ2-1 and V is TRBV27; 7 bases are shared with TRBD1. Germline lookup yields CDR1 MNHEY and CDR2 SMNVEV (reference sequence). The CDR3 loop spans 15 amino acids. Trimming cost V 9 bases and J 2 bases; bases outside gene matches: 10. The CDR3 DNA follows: TGTGCCAGTAGACAGGGTGGGGTCCCCTACAATGAGCAGTTCTTC. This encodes CASRQGGVPYNEQFF.

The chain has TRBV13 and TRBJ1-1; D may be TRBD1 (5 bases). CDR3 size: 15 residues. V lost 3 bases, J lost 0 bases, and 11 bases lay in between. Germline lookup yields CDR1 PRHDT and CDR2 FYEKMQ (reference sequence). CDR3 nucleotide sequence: TGTGCCAGCAGCTTGACAGAGGAAATGAACACTGAAGCTTTCTTT. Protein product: CASSLTEEMNTEAFF.

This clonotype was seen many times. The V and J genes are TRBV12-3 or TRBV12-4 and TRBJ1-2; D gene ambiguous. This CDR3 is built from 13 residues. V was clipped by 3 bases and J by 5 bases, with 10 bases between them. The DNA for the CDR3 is TGTGCCAGCAGTTTTCCGGGGTTGTATGGCTACACCTTC. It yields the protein CASSFPGLYGYTF.

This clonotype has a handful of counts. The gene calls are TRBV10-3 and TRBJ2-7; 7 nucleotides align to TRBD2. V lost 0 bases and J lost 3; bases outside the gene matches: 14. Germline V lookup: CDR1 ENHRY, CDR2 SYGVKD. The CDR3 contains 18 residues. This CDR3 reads CAISESMYGRERYYEQYF. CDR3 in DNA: TGTGCCATCAGTGAGTCTATGTATGGGCGGGAGCGGTACTACGAGCAGTACTTC.

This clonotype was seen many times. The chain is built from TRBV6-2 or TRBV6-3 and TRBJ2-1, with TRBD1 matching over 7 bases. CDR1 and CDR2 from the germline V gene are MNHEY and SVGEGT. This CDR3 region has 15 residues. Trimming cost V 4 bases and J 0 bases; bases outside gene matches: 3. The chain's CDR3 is CASSLTGSSYNEQFF. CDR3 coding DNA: TGTGCCAGCAGTTTGACAGGGAGCTCCTACAATGAGCAGTTCTTC.

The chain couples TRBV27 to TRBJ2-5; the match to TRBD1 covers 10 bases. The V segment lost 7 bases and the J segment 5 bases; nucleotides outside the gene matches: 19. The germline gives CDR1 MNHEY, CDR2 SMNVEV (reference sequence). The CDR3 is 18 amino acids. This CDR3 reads CASTQGGTGVALGETQYF. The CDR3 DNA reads TGTGCCAGCACCCAGGGGGGGACAGGGGTCGCCCTAGGGGAGACCCAGTACTTC.